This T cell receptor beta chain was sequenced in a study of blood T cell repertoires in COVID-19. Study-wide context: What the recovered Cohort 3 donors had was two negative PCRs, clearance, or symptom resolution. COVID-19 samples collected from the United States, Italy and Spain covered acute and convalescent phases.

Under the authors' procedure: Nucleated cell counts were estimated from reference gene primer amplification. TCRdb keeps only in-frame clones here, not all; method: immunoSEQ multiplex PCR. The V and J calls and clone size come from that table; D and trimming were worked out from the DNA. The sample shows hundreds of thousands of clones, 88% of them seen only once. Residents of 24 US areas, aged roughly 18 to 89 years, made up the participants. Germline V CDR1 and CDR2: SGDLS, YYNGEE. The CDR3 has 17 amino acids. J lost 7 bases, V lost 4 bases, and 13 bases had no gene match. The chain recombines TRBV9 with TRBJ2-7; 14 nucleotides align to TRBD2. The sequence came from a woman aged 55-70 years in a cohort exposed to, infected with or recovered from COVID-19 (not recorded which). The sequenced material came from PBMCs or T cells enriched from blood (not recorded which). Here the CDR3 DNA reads TGTGCCAGCAGCCCCCAGACGGGACTAGCGGGAGCAGGGGAGCAGTACTTC. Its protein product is CASSPQTGLAGAGEQYF.